The clone carrying this TCR beta chain is judged large. This entry comes from a study of tumor-infiltrating lymphocytes in oesophageal squamous cell carcinoma. Each CDR3 protein gets one entry after TCRdb re-called the PCR reads with MiXCR. The sample consists of roughly 6,800 distinct CDR3 sequences, approximately 15% of them appearing once. Specimen: esophageal tumor tissue. The receptor's source is a male donor with esophageal squamous cell carcinoma.

Here the CDR3 reads CASSGSYEQYF. CDR3 bases: TGTGCCAGCAGCGGGAGCTACGAGCAGTACTTC. The chain employs TRBV7-2 and TRBJ2-7; a possible D gene is TRBD2 (5 bases). This CDR3 has 11 amino acids. Germline lookup yields CDR1 SGHTA and CDR2 FQGNSA. Trimming took 5 bases from V and 3 from J, leaving 5 bases between them.